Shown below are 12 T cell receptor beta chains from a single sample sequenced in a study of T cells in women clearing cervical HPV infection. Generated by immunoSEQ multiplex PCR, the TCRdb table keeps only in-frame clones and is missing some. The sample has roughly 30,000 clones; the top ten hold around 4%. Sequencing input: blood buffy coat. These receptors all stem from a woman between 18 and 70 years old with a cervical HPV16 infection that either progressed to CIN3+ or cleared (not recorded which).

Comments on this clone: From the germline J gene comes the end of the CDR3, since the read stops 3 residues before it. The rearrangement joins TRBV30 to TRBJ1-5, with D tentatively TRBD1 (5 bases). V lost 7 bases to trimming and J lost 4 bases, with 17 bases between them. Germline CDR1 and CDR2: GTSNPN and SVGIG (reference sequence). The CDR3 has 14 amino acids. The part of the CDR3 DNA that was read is TGTGCCTCGTCCATGGGGGGAGATAATCAGCCC. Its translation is CASSMGGDNQP. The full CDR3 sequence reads CASSMGGDNQPQHF.

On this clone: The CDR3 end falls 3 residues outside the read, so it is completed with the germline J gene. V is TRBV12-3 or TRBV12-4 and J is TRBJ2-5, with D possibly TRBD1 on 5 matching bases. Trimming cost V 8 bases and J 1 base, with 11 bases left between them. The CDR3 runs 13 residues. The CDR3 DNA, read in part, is TGTGCCAGCGGAGACAGATCCCAAGAGACC. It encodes CASGDRSQET. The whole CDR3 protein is CASGDRSQETQYF.

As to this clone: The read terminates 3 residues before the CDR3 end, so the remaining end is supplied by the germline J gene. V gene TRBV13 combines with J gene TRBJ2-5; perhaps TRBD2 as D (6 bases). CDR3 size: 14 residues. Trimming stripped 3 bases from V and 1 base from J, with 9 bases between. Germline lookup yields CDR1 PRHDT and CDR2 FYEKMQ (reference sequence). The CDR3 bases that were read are TGTGCCAGCAGCTTGGGGGGATCCCAAGAGACC. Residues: CASSLGGSQET. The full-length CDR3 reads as CASSLGGSQETQYF. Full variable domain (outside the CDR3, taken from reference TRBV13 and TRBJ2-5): AAGVIQSPRHLIKEKRETATLKCYPIPRHDTVYWYQQGPGQDPQFLISFYEKMQSDKGSIPDRFSAQQFSDYHSELNMSSLELGDSALYFCASSLGGSQETQYFGPGTRLLVL.

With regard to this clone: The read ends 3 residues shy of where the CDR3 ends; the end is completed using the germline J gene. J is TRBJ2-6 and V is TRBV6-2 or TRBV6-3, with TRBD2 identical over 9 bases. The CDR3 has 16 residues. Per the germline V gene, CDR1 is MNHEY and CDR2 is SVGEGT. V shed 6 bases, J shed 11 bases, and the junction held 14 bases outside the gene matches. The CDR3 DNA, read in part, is TGTGCCAGCAGCCCTTCACTAGCGGGCTTGTTTTACGTC. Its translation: CASSPSLAGLFYV. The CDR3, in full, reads CASSPSLAGLFYVLTF.

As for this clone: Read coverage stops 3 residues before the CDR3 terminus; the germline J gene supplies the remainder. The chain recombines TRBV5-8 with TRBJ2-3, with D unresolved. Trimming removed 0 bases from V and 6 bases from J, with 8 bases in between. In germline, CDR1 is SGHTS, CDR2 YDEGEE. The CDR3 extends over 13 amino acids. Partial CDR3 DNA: TGTGCCAGCAGCTTGGGTGGGCCGGATACG. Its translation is CASSLGGPDT. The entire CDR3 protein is CASSLGGPDTQYF. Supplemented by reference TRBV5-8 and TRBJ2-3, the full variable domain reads EAGVTQSPTHLIKTRGQQATLRCSPISGHTSVYWYQQALGLGLQFLLWYDEGEERNRGNFPPRFSGRQFPNYSSELNVNALELEDSALYLCASSLGGPDTQYFGPGTRLTVL.

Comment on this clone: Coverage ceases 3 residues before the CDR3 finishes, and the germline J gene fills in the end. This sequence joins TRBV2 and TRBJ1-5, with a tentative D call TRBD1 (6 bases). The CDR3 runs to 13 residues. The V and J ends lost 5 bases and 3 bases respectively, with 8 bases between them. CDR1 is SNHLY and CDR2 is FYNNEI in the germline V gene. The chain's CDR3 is CASSRDNNQPQHF. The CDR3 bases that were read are TGTGCCAGCAGTAGGGACAACAATCAGCCC.

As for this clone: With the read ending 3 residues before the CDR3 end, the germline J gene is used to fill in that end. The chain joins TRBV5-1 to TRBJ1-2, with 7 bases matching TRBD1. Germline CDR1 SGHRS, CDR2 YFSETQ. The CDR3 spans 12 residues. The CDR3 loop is CASSFQGEGYTF. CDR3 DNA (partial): TGCGCCAGCAGCTTCCAGGGGGAGGGC.

The CDR3 bases that were read are TGTGCCAGTAGGGCTGGCCAGCCC. Translating gives CASRAGQP. Given in full, the CDR3 is CASRAGQPQHF. The chain couples TRBV19 to TRBJ1-5; D unresolved. The read ends 3 residues early relative to the CDR3; the germline J gene fills the gap. V was shortened by 6 bases and J by 7 bases, with 7 bases between the two germline ends. This CDR3 is built from 11 residues. Germline lookup yields CDR1 LNHDA and CDR2 SQIVND (reference sequence). The full variable domain, rest sourced from reference TRBV19 and TRBJ1-5, is DGGITQSPKYLFRKEGQNVTLSCEQNLNHDAMYWYRQDPGQGLRLIYYSQIVNDFQKGDIAEGYSVSREKKESFPLTVTSAQKNPTAFYLCASRAGQPQHFGDGTRLSIL.

The CDR3 is CASSLTSGGAVEQFF. The DNA read from the CDR3 is TGTGCCAGCAGCTTAACTAGCGGGGGGGCTGTTGAG. The rearrangement links TRBV11-2 to TRBJ2-1; 13 positions match TRBD2. The CDR3 goes on 3 residues after the read ends, and that part is filled in from the germline J gene. Per germline, CDR1 SGHAT and CDR2 FQNNGV. This CDR3 has 15 amino acids. After removal of 2 bases from V and 9 bases from J, the junction contained 4 bases not matched to a gene.

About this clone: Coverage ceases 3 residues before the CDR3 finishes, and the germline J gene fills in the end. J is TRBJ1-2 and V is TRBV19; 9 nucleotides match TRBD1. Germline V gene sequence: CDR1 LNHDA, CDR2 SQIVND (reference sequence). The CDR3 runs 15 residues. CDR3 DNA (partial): TGTGCCAGTAGGATGGGAACAGGGGGCTCGGAAGGC. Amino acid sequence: CASRMGTGGSEG. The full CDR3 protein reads CASRMGTGGSEGYTF. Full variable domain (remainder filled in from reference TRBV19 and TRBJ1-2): DGGITQSPKYLFRKEGQNVTLSCEQNLNHDAMYWYRQDPGQGLRLIYYSQIVNDFQKGDIAEGYSVSREKKESFPLTVTSAQKNPTAFYLCASRMGTGGSEGYTFGSGTRLTVV.

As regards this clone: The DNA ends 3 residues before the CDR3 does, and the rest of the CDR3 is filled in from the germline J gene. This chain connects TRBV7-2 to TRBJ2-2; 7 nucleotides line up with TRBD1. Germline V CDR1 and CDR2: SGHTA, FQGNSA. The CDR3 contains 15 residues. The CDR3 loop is CASSLADRVDEKLFF. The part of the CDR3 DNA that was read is TGTGCCAGCAGCTTAGCCGACAGGGTGGATGAAAAG.

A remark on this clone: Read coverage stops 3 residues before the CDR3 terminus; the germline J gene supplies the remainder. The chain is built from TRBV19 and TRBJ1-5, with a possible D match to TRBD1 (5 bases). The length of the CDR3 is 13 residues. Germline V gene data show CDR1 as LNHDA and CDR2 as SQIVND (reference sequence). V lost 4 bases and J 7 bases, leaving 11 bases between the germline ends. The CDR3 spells CASSTGGDQPQHF. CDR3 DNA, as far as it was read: TGTGCCAGTAGTACTGGGGGGGACCAGCCC.